This entry lists 31 T cell receptor beta chains sequenced from one sample in a study of OX40 agonist ivuxolimab in advanced cancers. Sequencing used immunoSEQ multiplex PCR; TCRdb keeps in-frame clones, though not all of them. The sample includes 13,000 or so clones, less than 90% of them seen just once. This material consisted of CD4+ or CD8+ T cells sorted from blood, taken in a trial of the OX40 agonist ivuxolimab. Receptors were obtained from an adult with an advanced solid tumor such as melanoma, head and neck, liver or kidney cancer.

This chain connects TRBV19 to TRBJ2-7; D is ambiguous. This CDR3 has 12 residues. The germline CDR1 and CDR2 sequences are LNHDA and SQIVND (reference sequence). Trimming removed 5 bases from V and 7 bases from J, with 12 bases in between. The CDR3 protein is CASSSYQDEQYF. CDR3 DNA: TGTGCCAGTAGTTCCTACCAGGATGAGCAGTACTTC.

This chain joins TRBV28 and TRBJ2-1; TRBD2 matches at 10 bases. V dropped 6 bases and J dropped 3; count of bases not matched to a gene: 5. CDR1 and CDR2 (germline): MDHEN, SYDVKM. CDR3 size: 15 residues. The CDR3: CASSAGTSVYNEQFF. CDR3 coding DNA: TGTGCCAGCAGCGCCGGGACTAGCGTCTACAATGAGCAGTTCTTC.

The V gene is TRBV2, the J gene TRBJ2-4; D ambiguous. Trimming left V 4 bases short and J 14 bases short, with 21 bases between. Looked up from germline, CDR1 is SNHLY and CDR2 is FYNNEI. This CDR3 is 14 amino acids long. This chain's CDR3 is CASSGDRSRRAEYF. The CDR3 DNA reads TGTGCCAGCAGTGGGGATAGGTCCCGCCGCGCGGAGTACTTC.

The rearrangement uses TRBV27 and TRBJ2-3, with TRBD2 matching 7 bases. Germline CDR1 and CDR2: MNHEY and SMNVEV (reference sequence). The ends lost 3 bases at V and 7 bases at J; junction bases unmatched: 10. The CDR3 runs 15 residues. The CDR3 DNA sequence: TGTGCCAGCAGTTTGTACCTTTCTAGCGGCTATACGCAGTATTTT. Its translation is CASSLYLSSGYTQYF.

The V and J genes are TRBV4-1 and TRBJ1-1; D is perhaps TRBD1 (6 bases). The V end was cut by 2 bases, the J end by 8 bases, with 12 bases between. Germline loops: CDR1 MGHRA, CDR2 YSYEKL. This CDR3 is 13 amino acids long. The CDR3: CASSQPTGLEAFF. In DNA, the CDR3 is TGCGCCAGCAGCCAACCGACAGGTCTAGAAGCTTTCTTT.

V and J are TRBV7-8 and TRBJ2-1; 12 nucleotides match TRBD2. Trimming at V came to 1 base and at J to 1 base, leaving 11 bases not matched to a gene. The CDR3 runs to 20 residues. Germline CDR1 SGHVS, CDR2 FQNEAQ. The CDR3 sequence: CASSLGLAGGPGWSYNEQFF. The DNA of the CDR3 is TGTGCCAGCAGCTTAGGGCTAGCGGGAGGGCCGGGCTGGTCCTACAATGAGCAGTTCTTC.

The CDR3 loop reads CASSIGTSGGDTQYF. As DNA, the CDR3 is TGTGCCAGTAGTATAGGGACTAGCGGGGGAGATACGCAGTATTTT. The rearrangement joins TRBV19 to TRBJ2-3; 13 nucleotides align to TRBD2. J gave up 5 bases and V 1 base, and 0 bases lay outside the gene matches. The CDR3 is 15 residues long. The germline V gene encodes CDR1 LNHDA and CDR2 SQIVND (reference sequence).

The chain carries TRBV10-2 and TRBJ2-7, with TRBD2 matching 7 bases. Germline V gene lookup returns CDR1 WSHSY and CDR2 SAAADI. CDR3 length equals 16 residues. The junction had 13 bases not matched to a gene; V was cut back by 8 bases and J by 0 bases. The chain's CDR3 is CASVADPPSGSYEQYF. CDR3 sequence (DNA): TGCGCCAGCGTCGCCGACCCCCCTAGCGGCTCCTACGAGCAGTACTTC.

The chain employs TRBV27 and TRBJ2-7, with D maybe TRBD2 (5 bases). Trimming took 2 bases from V and 6 from J, leaving 5 bases between them. This CDR3 has 11 residues. Germline CDR1 is MNHEY and CDR2 is SMNVEV (reference sequence). The CDR3 here is CASSLGGEQYF. CDR3 nucleotides: TGTGCCAGCAGTTTAGGAGGCGAGCAGTACTTC.

The DNA for the CDR3 is TGTGCCAGCAGCCAGGGAAGGGTGGAGACCCAGTACTTC. This translates into CASSQGRVETQYF. This chain uses TRBV9 with TRBJ2-5; D is perhaps TRBD1 (5 bases). V shed 4 bases and J shed 5 bases, with 12 bases lying between them. This CDR3 has 13 amino acids. Germline CDR1 is SGDLS and CDR2 is YYNGEE.

The chain couples TRBV2 to TRBJ2-5; 11 bases are shared with TRBD1. Germline CDR1 SNHLY, CDR2 FYNNEI. J lost 6 bases, V lost 5 bases, and 2 bases had no gene match. The CDR3 sequence is 13 residues long. This CDR3 reads CASSWDRGKTQYF. The CDR3, as DNA: TGTGCCAGCAGTTGGGACAGGGGGAAGACCCAGTACTTC.

The chain has TRBV2 and TRBJ2-3; D is possibly TRBD2 (6 bases). Trimming took off 8 bases at V and 6 bases at J, with 9 bases between the two ends. The CDR3 runs 11 residues. Germline V gene data show CDR1 as SNHLY and CDR2 as FYNNEI. The CDR3 DNA reads as TGTGCCAGCGTCGGGGGTGATACGCAGTATTTT. Translating gives CASVGGDTQYF.

This chain joins TRBV7-9 and TRBJ2-1; D is perhaps TRBD1 or TRBD2 (6 bases each). This CDR3 has 19 amino acids. Trimming removed 5 bases from V and 1 base from J, with 24 bases in between. Germline loops: CDR1 SEHNR, CDR2 FQNEAQ (reference sequence). In DNA, the CDR3 is TGTGCCAGCAGCCCGGATTTCGGGGGCCATGAATGGTCCTACAATGAGCAGTTCTTC. Amino acids: CASSPDFGGHEWSYNEQFF. The full variable domain, completed using reference TRBV7-9 and TRBJ2-1, is DTGVSQNPRHKITKRGQNVTFRCDPISEHNRLYWYRQTLGQGPEFLTYFQNEAQLEKSRLLSDRFSAERPKGSFSTLEIQRTEQGDSAMYLCASSPDFGGHEWSYNEQFFGPGTRLTVL.

The rearrangement joins TRBV4-1 to TRBJ2-1; perhaps TRBD1 as D (5 bases). Germline values: CDR1 MGHRA, CDR2 YSYEKL. The CDR3 totals 18 residues. V lost 0 bases, J lost 5 bases, and 20 bases lay in between. This CDR3 is CASSQDNDGHIVDNEQFF. DNA of the CDR3: TGCGCCAGCAGCCAAGATAATGACGGACACATAGTTGACAATGAGCAGTTCTTC.

The J gene is TRBJ1-5, the V gene TRBV27; D remains unclear. The CDR3 loop spans 13 amino acids. Deletions cut 4 bases from V and 2 bases from J, with 6 bases between. Per germline, CDR1 MNHEY and CDR2 SMNVEV (reference sequence). The CDR3 region is CASSWSGNQPQHF. For the CDR3, the DNA is TGTGCCAGCAGTTGGTCGGGCAATCAGCCCCAGCATTTT.

This clone has a handful of counts. The chain uses TRBV4-1 and TRBJ2-7; 14 nucleotides align to TRBD2. In germline, CDR1 is MGHRA, CDR2 YSYEKL. With 6 bases clipped from V and 5 bases from J, the junction kept 6 bases outside the gene matches. The CDR3 loop spans 15 amino acids. Here the CDR3 reads CASRRLAGGPDEQYF. CDR3 nucleotides: TGCGCCAGCAGACGACTAGCGGGAGGGCCCGACGAGCAGTACTTC.

A few counts support this clone. This chain links TRBV5-1 with TRBJ2-2; tentatively, D is TRBD2 (6 bases). This CDR3 comprises 17 residues. Germline V gene sequence: CDR1 SGHRS, CDR2 YFSETQ. Trimming removed 0 bases from V and 0 bases from J, with 12 bases in between. The CDR3 DNA sequence: TGCGCCAGCAGCTTGGCCGCGGGGCAGGCGAACACCGGGGAGCTGTTTTTT. It codes for CASSLAAGQANTGELFF.

In its sample, this clone was seen once. The chain couples TRBV14 to TRBJ2-3, with 8 bases matching TRBD1. From germline, CDR1 is SGHDN and CDR2 FVKESK. Germline trimming cut 3 bases from V and 1 base from J; bases unmatched to any gene: 3. The length of the CDR3 is 15 residues. This CDR3 is CASSQLTGGTDTQYF. The CDR3 coding sequence is TGTGCCAGCAGCCAGCTGACAGGGGGCACAGATACGCAGTATTTT.

This rearrangement joins TRBV5-6 to TRBJ2-1; tentative D call: TRBD2 (6 bases). The V end lost 0 bases, the J end lost 7 bases, and 11 bases lay between the germline ends. Germline CDR1 reads SGHDT; CDR2 reads YYEEEE. This CDR3 has 14 amino acids. The CDR3 DNA reads TGTGCCAGCAGCTTGGTCGCTAGCGTAAATGAGCAGTTCTTC. Translation: CASSLVASVNEQFF.

CDR3: CASSSGQGSHYEQYF. The CDR3 bases are TGTGCCAGCAGCTCTGGACAGGGGTCTCACTACGAGCAGTACTTC. The chain is built from TRBV7-6 and TRBJ2-7; 9 bases fit TRBD1. There are 15 residues in the CDR3. V was pared by 4 bases and J by 3 bases, with 7 bases of the junction left unmatched. Germline V gene sequence: CDR1 SGHVS, CDR2 FNYEAQ.

Notes on this clone: Sequence at one end of the junction differs from germline and may be a read error. This rearrangement joins TRBV29-1 to TRBJ2-3, with 8 bases lining up with TRBD1. The germline CDR1 and CDR2 sequences are SQVTM and ANQGSEA. The CDR3 spans 16 residues. The CDR3 protein is CSVEGVRDRTLDTQYF. In DNA, the CDR3 is TGCAGCGTGGAAGGAGTTCGGGACAGGACCTTGGATACGCAGTATTTT.

This chain links TRBV7-8 with TRBJ1-5; no firm D call. Germline values: CDR1 SGHVS, CDR2 FQNEAQ. The CDR3 spans 19 residues. The germline V and J ends were trimmed by 1 base and 9 bases, with 28 bases remaining between them. DNA of the CDR3: TGTGCCAGCAGCTTAGTCCTGGCGGGCAGCGACATACAAAATTGGCCCCAGCATTTT. Protein sequence: CASSLVLAGSDIQNWPQHF.

By proportion, this clone is medium-sized. The V call is TRBV13, the J call TRBJ2-7, with a weak D call TRBD2 (6 bases). Trimming stripped 5 bases from V and 3 bases from J, with 11 bases between. The CDR3 runs 13 residues. CDR1 PRHDT and CDR2 FYEKMQ come from the germline V gene (reference sequence). CDR3: CASSRYGSYEQYF. In DNA form, the CDR3 reads TGTGCCAGCAGCCGGTACGGGAGCTACGAGCAGTACTTC.

The rearrangement links TRBV14 to TRBJ1-6; no clear D. The CDR3 runs to 17 residues. V lost 2 bases to trimming and J lost 10 bases, with 21 bases between them. Germline lookup yields CDR1 SGHDN and CDR2 FVKESK. CDR3 DNA: TGTGCCAGCAGCCAAAAAAGTGCGAGGGTACGAATCTCACCCCTCCACTTT. Its translation: CASSQKSARVRISPLHF.

This clone was seen only a few times. The rearrangement uses TRBV6-4 and TRBJ2-3; either TRBD1 or TRBD2 may fit D (5 bases each). The CDR3 sequence is 14 residues long. Per germline, CDR1 MRHNA and CDR2 SNTAGT. V lost 2 bases and J 3 bases, leaving 9 bases between the germline ends. As DNA, the CDR3 is TGTGCCAGCAGTGACAGGGGAGAGACAGATACGCAGTATTTT. Encoded protein: CASSDRGETDTQYF.

The chain uses TRBV29-1 and TRBJ1-2; a weak D match, TRBD1 (5 bases). This CDR3 is built from 13 residues. Trimming removed 7 bases at V and 0 bases at J, with 12 bases between. Looked up from germline, CDR1 is SQVTM and CDR2 is ANQGSEA. CDR3 sequence: CSGGGAANYGYTF. The CDR3 DNA sequence: TGCAGCGGTGGAGGGGCAGCTAACTATGGCTACACCTTC.

This clone was recorded only once. This chain connects TRBV11-3 to TRBJ1-1; D perhaps matches TRBD1 (5 bases). This CDR3 is 15 amino acids long. The V gene's germline CDR1 is SGHNT and CDR2 YENEEA. The V end lost 5 bases, the J end lost 2 bases, and 15 bases lay between the germline ends. CDR3 in DNA: TGTGCCAGCAGCCCCGGTCGAGGGGCTAACACTGAAGCTTTCTTT. It encodes CASSPGRGANTEAFF.

The chain couples TRBV14 to TRBJ2-5; 7 nucleotides align to TRBD2. CDR1 is SGHDN and CDR2 is FVKESK in the germline V gene. This CDR3 has 16 amino acids. Trimming cost V 0 bases and J 5 bases; bases outside gene matches: 9. This CDR3 is CASSQEAGPSWETQYF. In DNA, the CDR3 is TGTGCCAGCAGCCAAGAAGCGGGACCCTCATGGGAGACCCAGTACTTC.

This clone was recorded only once. The chain employs TRBV30 and TRBJ2-3, with TRBD2 matching 9 bases. The CDR3 spans 14 residues. Germline CDR1 is GTSNPN and CDR2 is SVGIG (reference sequence). Trimming removed 4 bases from V and 2 bases from J; junction bases left unmatched: 4. This CDR3 reads CAWTASGATDTQYF. Here the CDR3 DNA reads TGTGCCTGGACCGCTAGCGGGGCCACAGATACGCAGTATTTT.

The chain recombines TRBV30 with TRBJ2-7; TRBD1 agrees at 7 bases. This CDR3 has 12 amino acids. V trimming: 5 bases; J trimming: 1 base; junction bases outside the gene matches: 2. From germline, CDR1 is GTSNPN and CDR2 SVGIG (reference sequence). The CDR3 coding sequence is TGTGCCTGGGGACAGGATTCCTACGAGCAGTACTTC. Translating gives CAWGQDSYEQYF.

V is TRBV27 and J is TRBJ2-5; the D is unclear. Trimming removed 6 bases at V and 4 bases at J, with 18 bases between. The CDR3 has 15 residues. CDR1 MNHEY and CDR2 SMNVEV come from the germline V gene (reference sequence). CDR3 nucleotides: TGTGCCAGCAGCCCCGCCCCACTGCTCAGAGAGACCCAGTACTTC. Amino acid sequence: CASSPAPLLRETQYF.